This T cell receptor beta chain is from a study of control samples from healthy donors and cancer patients. The method was immunoSEQ multiplex PCR; TCRdb's version includes in-frame clones alone and lacks a portion of them. The sample comprises over 100,000 clones, 80% to 95% of which are singletons, and 2.5% to 3% rests with the top ten. This CDR3 spans 14 amino acids. V lost 5 bases and J lost 4, with 15 bases in between. CDR1 is SGDLS and CDR2 is YYNGEE in the germline V gene. Specimen: blood. The chain recombines TRBV9 with TRBJ1-2, with a weak D call TRBD1 (5 bases). The source of this sequence is a middle-aged man in good health. The CDR3 nucleotides read TGTGCCAGCAGGGAGGCAGGGAAGACCTATGGCTACACCTTC. This encodes CASREAGKTYGYTF.